The rows below give T cell receptor beta chains drawn from one sample of a study of cytomegalovirus exposure and HLA in healthy donors. Profiled with immunoSEQ multiplex PCR; TCRdb holds only in-frame clones, not every one. The sample lists about 200,000 clones; 79% were seen once. Sequenced material: PBMCs. These receptors all come from a man over 45 in good health and CMV-seronegative. Both conserved end residues are part of each CDR3.

V	J	CDR3
TRBV9	TRBJ2-7	CASSEGGAYEQYF
TRBV7-9	TRBJ1-2	CASSLGEGYGYTF
TRBV7-9	TRBJ1-2	CASSFGGLLYGYTF
TRBV30	TRBJ1-1	CAWSHAVEAFF
TRBV6-6	TRBJ1-5	CASSYGQGGVQPQHF
TRBV15	TRBJ2-7	CATSSRTSGRMGEQYF
TRBV30	TRBJ2-3	CAWSVGLAGGTDTQYF
TRBV30	TRBJ2-5	CAWSPLRSSGAKETQYF
TRBV6-1	TRBJ1-4	CASSADRGDEKLFF
TRBV2	TRBJ2-3	CASWTSGRTDTQYF
TRBV27	TRBJ1-4	CASSQGRGSPTNEKLFF
TRBV5-1	TRBJ1-4	CASSPGTGPPNEKLFF
TRBV30	TRBJ1-3	CAWSDPWDRGFGNTIYF
TRBV5-1	TRBJ2-1	CASNLIAGLSYNEQFF
TRBV28	TRBJ1-2	CASSSLGGEDYGYTF
TRBV28	TRBJ2-5	CASSSGSPETQYF